This note documents a single TCR beta chain sequence. Its antigen is undetermined. The sample belongs to a study of CD8+CD57+ T cells in acquired aplastic anemia. Germline CDR1 and CDR2: GTSNPN and SVGIG (reference sequence). This CDR3 has 13 amino acids. V dropped 6 bases and J dropped 4 bases, with 10 bases sitting between them. Selection for sequencing was limited to patients who had shown CD8+CD57+ cell expansion by flow cytometry. Both TCR beta VDJ combination and CDR3 sequence profiling were carried out. Genomic DNA was the template for this profiling. MiXCR, applied by TCRdb to the reads, yields one record per CDR3 protein. The sample consists of about 470,000 distinct CDR3 sequences, under 40% of them appearing once. Regarding the study as a whole: Patients versus controls showed no significant CD8+ Simpson's diversity difference.

The source material was sorted CD4+, CD8+, or CD8+CD57+ T cells (not recorded which) from PBMCs. The clonotype originates from a human donor with aplastic anemia. The chain joins TRBV30 to TRBJ1-6, with a possible D match to TRBD1 (6 bases). The CDR3 nucleotides read TGTGCCTGCGGACAGATGTATAATTCACCCCTCCACTTT. Amino acid sequence: CACGQMYNSPLHF.